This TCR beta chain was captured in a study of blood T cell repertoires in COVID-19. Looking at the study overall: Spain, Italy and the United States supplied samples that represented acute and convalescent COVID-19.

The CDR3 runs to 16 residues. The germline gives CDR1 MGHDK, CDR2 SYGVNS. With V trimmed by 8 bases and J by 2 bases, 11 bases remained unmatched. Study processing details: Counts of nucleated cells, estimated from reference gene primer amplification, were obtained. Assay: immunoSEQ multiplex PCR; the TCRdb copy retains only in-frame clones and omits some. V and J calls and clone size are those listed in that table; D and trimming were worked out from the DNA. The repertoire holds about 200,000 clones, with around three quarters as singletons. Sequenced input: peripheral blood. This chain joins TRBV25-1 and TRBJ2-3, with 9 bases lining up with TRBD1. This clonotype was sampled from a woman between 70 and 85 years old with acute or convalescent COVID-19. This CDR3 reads CASAGDGTGNTDTQYF. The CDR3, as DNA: TGTGCCAGCGCGGGAGACGGGACAGGGAACACAGATACGCAGTATTTT.